This T cell receptor (beta chain) comes out of a study of blood T cell repertoires in COVID-19. CDR3 length equals 15 residues. CDR1 MNHEY and CDR2 SVGAGI come from the germline V gene. Between the trimmed V and J ends, which lost 6 bases and 0 bases, there was a span of 12 bases. Libraries were prepared by immunoSEQ multiplex PCR; TCRdb keeps only in-frame clonotypes and omits some of them. The sample contains 150,000 to 200,000 clones, around 86% of which appear only once. The receptor's source is a woman between 40 and 50 years old in a cohort exposed to, infected with or recovered from COVID-19 (not recorded which). V is TRBV6-5 and J is TRBJ2-1, with D maybe TRBD1 (6 bases). The sequenced material came from PBMCs or T cells enriched from blood (not recorded which). The CDR3, as DNA: TGTGCCAGCAGCCTCAGGGGACCCTCCTACAATGAGCAGTTCTTC. It specifies CASSLRGPSYNEQFF.